This T cell receptor (beta chain) is from a study of blood T cell repertoires in COVID-19. Study summary: Spain, Italy and the United States supplied samples that represented acute and convalescent COVID-19.

Per the study methods: Estimated nucleated cell counts came from reference gene primer amplification. The method was immunoSEQ multiplex PCR; TCRdb's version includes in-frame clones alone and lacks a portion of them. That table furnishes V, J and clone size, whereas the DNA furnished D and trimming. Of around 190,000 clones in the sample, roughly 75% were seen once. Germline values: CDR1 MGHDK, CDR2 SYGVNS. V lost 7 bases, J lost 2 bases, and 11 bases lay in between. The CDR3 extends over 13 amino acids. This receptor was taken from a man between 70 and 80 years old with active or convalescent COVID-19. The chain uses TRBV25-1 and TRBJ1-1, with D unresolved. The material sequenced was peripheral blood. CDR3 sequence reads: CASKKLGNTEAFF. CDR3 coding DNA: TGTGCCAGCAAAAAACTAGGAAACACTGAAGCTTTCTTT. The complete variable domain, with remaining parts taken from reference TRBV25-1 and TRBJ1-1, reads EADIYQTPRYLVIGTGKKITLECSQTMGHDKMYWYQQDPGMELHLIHYSYGVNSTEKGDLSSESTVSRIRTEHFPLTLESARPSHTSQYLCASKKLGNTEAFFGQGTRLTVV.